What follows describes a single TCR beta chain. Its antigen is not identified. The data are from a study of persistence of HIV-infected CD4 T cells. Whole-study results and caveats: CMV- and Gag-responding cells had lower TCRbeta richness than CD3/CD28-responding cells.

Overlapping HIV-1 Gag 15-mer peptides at 0.85 to 1 ug per peptide per mL were used. Responding CD4+ T cells were sorted by upregulation of both CD40 ligand and CD69. The immunoSEQ assay was version 4, run in survey mode. The table came from immunoSEQ multiplex PCR; TCRdb's copy has only in-frame clones and leaves some out. The sample consists of almost 20,000 clones, 65% of them appearing once. Germline V gene sequence: CDR1 KGHSH, CDR2 LQKENI. V trimming: 4 bases; J trimming: 6 bases; junction bases outside the gene matches: 3. CDR3 length equals 12 residues. The rearrangement uses TRBV18 and TRBJ2-7; 7 positions agree with TRBD2. The sequencing here drew on CD4+ T cells sorted from PBMCs after approximately 19-hour stimulation, taken from a patient who received antiretroviral therapy. The sequence derives from an adult woman with HIV who was CMV-seropositive. The CDR3 protein is CASSQRTSEQYF. The CDR3 nucleotides are TGTGCCAGCTCACAAAGGACTAGCGAGCAGTACTTC.